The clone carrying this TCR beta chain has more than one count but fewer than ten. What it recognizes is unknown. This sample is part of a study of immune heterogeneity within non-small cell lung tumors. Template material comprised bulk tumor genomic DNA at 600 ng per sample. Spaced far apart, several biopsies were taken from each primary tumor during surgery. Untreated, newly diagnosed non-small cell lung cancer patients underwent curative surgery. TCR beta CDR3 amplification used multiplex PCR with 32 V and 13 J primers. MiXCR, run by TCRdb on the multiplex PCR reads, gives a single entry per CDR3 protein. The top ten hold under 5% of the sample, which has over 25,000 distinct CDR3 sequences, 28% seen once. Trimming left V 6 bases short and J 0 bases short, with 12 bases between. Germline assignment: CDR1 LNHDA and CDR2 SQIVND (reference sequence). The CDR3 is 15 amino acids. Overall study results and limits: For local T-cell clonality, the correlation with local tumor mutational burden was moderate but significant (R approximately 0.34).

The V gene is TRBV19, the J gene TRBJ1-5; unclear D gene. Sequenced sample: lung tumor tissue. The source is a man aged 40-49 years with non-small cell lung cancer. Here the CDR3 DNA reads TGTGCCAGTAGGGTCGGGATGGGTAGCAATCAGCCCCAGCATTTT. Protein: CASRVGMGSNQPQHF.